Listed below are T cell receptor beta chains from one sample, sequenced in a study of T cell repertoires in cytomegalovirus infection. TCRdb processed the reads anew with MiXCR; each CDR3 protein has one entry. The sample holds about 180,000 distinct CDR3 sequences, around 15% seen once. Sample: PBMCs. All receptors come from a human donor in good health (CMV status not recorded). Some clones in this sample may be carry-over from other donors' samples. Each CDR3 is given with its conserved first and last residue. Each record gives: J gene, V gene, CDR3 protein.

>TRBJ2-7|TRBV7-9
CASSRTETISYEQYF
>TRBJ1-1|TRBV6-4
CASTRPGHIPLFGEAFF
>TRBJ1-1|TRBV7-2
CASSLRSNAGGTEAFF
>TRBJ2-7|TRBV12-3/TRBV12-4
CASSPPPGVNEQYF
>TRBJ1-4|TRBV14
CASSPLRGATNEKLFF
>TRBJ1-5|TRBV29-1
CSVRVSGQPQHF
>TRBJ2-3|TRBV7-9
CASSPRTGRGTDTQYF
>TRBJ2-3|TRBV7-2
CASSASSWRRTTDTQYF
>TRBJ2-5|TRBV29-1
CSVGLLEETQYF
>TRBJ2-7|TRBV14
CASSPRTSAEQYF
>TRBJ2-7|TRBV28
CASSLFGPLGEQYF
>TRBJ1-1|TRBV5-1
CASRQPGARTEAFF
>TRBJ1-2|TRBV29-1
CSVRDSLIYGYTF
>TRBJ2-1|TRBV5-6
CASSLDGSGNEQFF
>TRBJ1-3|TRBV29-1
CSVTGSGNTIYF
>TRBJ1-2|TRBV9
CASSPRSTYGYTF
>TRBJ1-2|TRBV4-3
CASSQDRQGGYTF
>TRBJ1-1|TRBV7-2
CASSLGWEGTEAFF
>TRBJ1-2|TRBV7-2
CASSSREAGYGYTF
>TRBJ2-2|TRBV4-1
CASSQDRQGALTGELFF
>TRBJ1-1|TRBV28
CASTLGGVPVNTEAFF
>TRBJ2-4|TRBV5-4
CASSFLAGEAKNIQYF